The 2 T cell receptor beta chains below come from one sample, sequenced in a study of blood T cell repertoires in COVID-19. Measured with immunoSEQ multiplex PCR; TCRdb has only the in-frame clones, and not every one. Altogether roughly 410,000 clones are present, approximately 91% being singletons, with the ten largest covering around 1.5%. The sequencing input was peripheral blood. These receptor sequences come from a middle-aged woman with COVID-19, enrolled during active disease.

The chain couples TRBV5-8 to TRBJ2-2; TRBD2 aligns across 11 bases. The V and J ends lost 6 bases and 6 bases, in that order; junction bases with no gene match: 13. The CDR3 runs 17 residues. From germline, CDR1 is SGHTS and CDR2 YDEGEE. The CDR3 here is CASISLQRLAGPGELFF. The CDR3 DNA reads as TGTGCCAGCATTTCGTTGCAGAGACTAGCGGGACCCGGGGAGCTGTTTTTT. Drawing the rest from reference TRBV5-8 and TRBJ2-2, the complete variable domain is EAGVTQSPTHLIKTRGQQATLRCSPISGHTSVYWYQQALGLGLQFLLWYDEGEERNRGNFPPRFSGRQFPNYSSELNVNALELEDSALYLCASISLQRLAGPGELFFGEGSRLTVL.

This clone has just one count. This chain uses TRBV25-1 with TRBJ2-7; D gene ambiguous. The length of the CDR3 is 13 residues. Germline CDR1 is MGHDK and CDR2 is SYGVNS. The V end lost 5 bases, the J end lost 2 bases, and 10 bases lay between the germline ends. The CDR3 DNA follows: TGTGCCAGCAGTCCTTGGCTAGCCTACGAGCAGTACTTC. Amino acids: CASSPWLAYEQYF.